This T cell receptor (beta chain) was identified during a study of T cell changes during pregnancy in multiple sclerosis. V lost 0 bases to trimming and J lost 5 bases; unmatched junction nucleotides: 7. CDR3 length: 16 residues. The germline CDR1 and CDR2 sequences are LGHNA and YSLEER. Assay used: immunoSEQ multiplex PCR; TCRdb lists only in-frame clones, some missing. This table has some 130,000 clones, about 96% appearing once. This receptor was taken from a female donor with multiple sclerosis, enrolled in a pregnancy study. The gene calls are TRBV4-3 and TRBJ2-3; 8 nucleotides match TRBD2. The sequenced sample was peripheral blood, obtained after pregnancy. CDR3 sequence (DNA): TGCGCCAGCAGCCAAGAGGCCAGCGGGAGTATAGATACGCAGTATTTT. This codes for CASSQEASGSIDTQYF.